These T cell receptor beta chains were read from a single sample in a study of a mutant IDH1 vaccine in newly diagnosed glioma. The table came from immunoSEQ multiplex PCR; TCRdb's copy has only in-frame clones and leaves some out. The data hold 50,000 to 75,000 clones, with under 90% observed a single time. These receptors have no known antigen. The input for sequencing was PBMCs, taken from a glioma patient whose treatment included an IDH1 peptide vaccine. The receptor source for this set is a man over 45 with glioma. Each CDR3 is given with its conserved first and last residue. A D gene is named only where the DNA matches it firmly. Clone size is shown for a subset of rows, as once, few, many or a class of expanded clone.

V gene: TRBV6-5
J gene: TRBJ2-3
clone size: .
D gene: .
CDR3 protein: CASSWAGGTDTQYF
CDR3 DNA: TGTGCCAGCAGTTGGGCGGGTGGCACAGATACGCAGTATTTT

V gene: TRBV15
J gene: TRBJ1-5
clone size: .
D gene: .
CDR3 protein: CATSRDLTGLGQPQHF
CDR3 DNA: TGTGCCACCAGCAGAGATCTGACAGGACTGGGGCAGCCCCAGCATTTT

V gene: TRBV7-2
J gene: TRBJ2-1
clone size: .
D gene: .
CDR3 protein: CASSLSRGAYNEQFF
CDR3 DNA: TGTGCCAGCAGCTTGAGCCGGGGAGCCTACAATGAGCAGTTCTTC

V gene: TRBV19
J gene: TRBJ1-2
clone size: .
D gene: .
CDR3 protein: CASSIGQEHGYTF
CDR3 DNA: TGTGCCAGTAGTATTGGGCAGGAACATGGCTACACCTTC

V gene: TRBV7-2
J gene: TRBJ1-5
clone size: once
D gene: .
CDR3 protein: CASNHGGASQPQHF
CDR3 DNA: TGTGCCAGCAACCACGGGGGCGCGAGTCAGCCCCAGCATTTT

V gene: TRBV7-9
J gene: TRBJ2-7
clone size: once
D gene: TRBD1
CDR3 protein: CASSLANFPGTGESYEQYF
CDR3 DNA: TGTGCCAGCAGCTTAGCCAATTTCCCCGGGACAGGGGAATCCTACGAGCAGTACTTC

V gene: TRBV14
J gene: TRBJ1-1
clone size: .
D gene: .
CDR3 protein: CASSQDRNTEAFF
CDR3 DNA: TGTGCCAGCAGCCAAGACAGGAACACTGAAGCTTTCTTT

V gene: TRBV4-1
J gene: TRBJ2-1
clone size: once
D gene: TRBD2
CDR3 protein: CASSQVTSGMSSVEQFF
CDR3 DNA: TGCGCCAGCAGCCAAGTGACTAGCGGTATGTCGTCCGTCGAGCAGTTCTTC

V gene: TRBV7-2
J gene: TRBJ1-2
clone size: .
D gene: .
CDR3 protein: CASSPRGPYGYTF
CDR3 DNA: TGTGCCAGCAGCCCCCGAGGCCCCTATGGCTACACCTTC

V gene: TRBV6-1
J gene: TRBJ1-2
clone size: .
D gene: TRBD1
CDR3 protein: CASSVQGAYYGYTF
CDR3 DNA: TGTGCCAGCAGTGTACAGGGGGCCTACTATGGCTACACCTTC

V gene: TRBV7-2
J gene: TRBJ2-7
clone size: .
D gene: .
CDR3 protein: CASSSFRGTYEQYF
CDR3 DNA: TGTGCCAGCAGCTCGTTCAGGGGAACCTACGAGCAGTACTTC

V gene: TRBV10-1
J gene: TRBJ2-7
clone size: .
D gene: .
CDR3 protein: CASREWGISYEQYF
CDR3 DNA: TGCGCCAGCAGAGAATGGGGGATTTCCTACGAGCAGTACTTC

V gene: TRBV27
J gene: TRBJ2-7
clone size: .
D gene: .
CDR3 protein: CASSTSLSSSYEQYF
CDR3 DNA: TGTGCCAGCAGTACCTCACTAAGTAGCTCCTACGAGCAGTACTTC

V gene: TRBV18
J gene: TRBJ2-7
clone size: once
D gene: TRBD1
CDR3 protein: CASSLRQGSYEQYF
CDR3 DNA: TGTGCCAGCTCACTTCGACAGGGCTCCTACGAGCAGTACTTC

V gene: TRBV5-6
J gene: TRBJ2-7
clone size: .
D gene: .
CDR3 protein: CASSSNLKEEQYF
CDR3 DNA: TGTGCCAGCAGCTCGAACCTCAAGGAGGAGCAGTACTTC

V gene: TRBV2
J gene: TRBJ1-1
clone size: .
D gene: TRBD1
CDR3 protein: CASHPQGAGRTEAFF
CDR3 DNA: TGTGCCAGCCACCCACAGGGGGCTGGTCGGACTGAAGCTTTCTTT

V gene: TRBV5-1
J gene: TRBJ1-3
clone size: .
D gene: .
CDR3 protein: CASSAGGTGNTIYF
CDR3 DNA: TGCGCCAGCAGCGCAGGAGGTACCGGAAACACCATATATTTT

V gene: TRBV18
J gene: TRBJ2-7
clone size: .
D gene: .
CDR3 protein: CASSPRAWELYEQYF
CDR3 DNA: TGTGCCAGCTCACCACGGGCATGGGAACTGTACGAGCAGTACTTC

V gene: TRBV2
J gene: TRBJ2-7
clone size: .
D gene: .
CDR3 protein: CASSEALYEQYF
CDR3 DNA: TGTGCCAGCAGTGAAGCTCTCTACGAGCAGTACTTC

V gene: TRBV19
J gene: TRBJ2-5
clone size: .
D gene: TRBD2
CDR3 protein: CASSRNSGGRETQYF
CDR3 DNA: TGTGCCAGTAGTCGGAACAGCGGGGGGCGGGAGACCCAGTACTTC

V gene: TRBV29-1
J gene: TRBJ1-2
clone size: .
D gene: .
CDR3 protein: CSVRGGYGYTF
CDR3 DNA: TGCAGCGTTAGGGGGGGCTATGGCTACACCTTC

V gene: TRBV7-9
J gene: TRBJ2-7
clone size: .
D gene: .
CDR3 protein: CASSLSGRSYEQYF
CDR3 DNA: TGTGCCAGCAGCCTATCCGGGCGATCCTACGAGCAGTACTTC

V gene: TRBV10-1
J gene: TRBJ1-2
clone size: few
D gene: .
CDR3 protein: CASSESKGVGYGYTF
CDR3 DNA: TGCGCCAGCAGTGAGTCGAAGGGGGTCGGCTATGGCTACACCTTC

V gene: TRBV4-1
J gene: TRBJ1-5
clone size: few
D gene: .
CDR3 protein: CASSQGGPDQPQHF
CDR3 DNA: TGCGCCAGCAGCCAAGGAGGTCCGGATCAGCCCCAGCATTTT

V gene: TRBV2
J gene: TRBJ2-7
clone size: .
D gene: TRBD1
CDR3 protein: CASSEGTGGFYEQYF
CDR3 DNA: TGTGCCAGCAGTGAAGGGACAGGGGGCTTCTACGAGCAGTACTTC

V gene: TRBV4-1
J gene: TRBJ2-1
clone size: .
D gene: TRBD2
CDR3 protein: CASSQSGLAGAKFF
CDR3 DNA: TGCGCCAGCAGCCAATCCGGCCTAGCGGGAGCAAAGTTCTTC

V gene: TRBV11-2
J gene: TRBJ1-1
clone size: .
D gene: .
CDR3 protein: CASSPRTEGMAFF
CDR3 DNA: TGTGCCAGCAGCCCACGGACAGAGGGCATGGCTTTCTTT

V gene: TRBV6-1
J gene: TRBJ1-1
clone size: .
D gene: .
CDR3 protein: CASSLTGNTEAFF
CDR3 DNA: TGTGCCAGCAGCCTGACAGGGAACACTGAAGCTTTCTTT

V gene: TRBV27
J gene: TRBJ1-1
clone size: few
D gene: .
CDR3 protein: CASKSGYTEAFF
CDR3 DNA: TGTGCCAGCAAGTCCGGCTACACTGAAGCTTTCTTT

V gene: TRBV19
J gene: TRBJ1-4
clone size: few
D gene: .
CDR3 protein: CASSAWDRSSWDEKLFF
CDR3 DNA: TGTGCCAGTAGTGCCTGGGACCGATCTTCCTGGGATGAAAAACTGTTTTTT